This TCR beta chain was sequenced in a study of cytomegalovirus exposure and HLA in healthy donors. Study-wide points: It is likely that the observed cluster of highly shared sequence variants was a sequencing artifact.

Researchers ran the PCR with 60 Vbeta and 13 Jbeta primers. TCRdb's table, derived via immunoSEQ multiplex PCR, lists solely in-frame clones and lacks some. The table has some 120,000 clones, about 80% seen once. Looked up from germline, CDR1 is ENHRY and CDR2 is SYGVKD. This CDR3 spans 15 amino acids. Trimming cost V 0 bases and J 1 base, with 6 bases left between them. Nominally healthy donors provided the samples, though records likely missed some immune exposures. Nobody recorded the CMV serostatus of this donor. A note on this clone: Its antigen is not known.

The rearrangement uses TRBV10-3 and TRBJ1-4; D remains ambiguous. The clonotype comes from a human donor in good health. Material for sequencing was PBMCs. As DNA, the CDR3 is TGTGCCATCAGTGAGTCTCGGGGAACTAATGAAAAACTGTTTTTT. The encoded protein is CAISESRGTNEKLFF.